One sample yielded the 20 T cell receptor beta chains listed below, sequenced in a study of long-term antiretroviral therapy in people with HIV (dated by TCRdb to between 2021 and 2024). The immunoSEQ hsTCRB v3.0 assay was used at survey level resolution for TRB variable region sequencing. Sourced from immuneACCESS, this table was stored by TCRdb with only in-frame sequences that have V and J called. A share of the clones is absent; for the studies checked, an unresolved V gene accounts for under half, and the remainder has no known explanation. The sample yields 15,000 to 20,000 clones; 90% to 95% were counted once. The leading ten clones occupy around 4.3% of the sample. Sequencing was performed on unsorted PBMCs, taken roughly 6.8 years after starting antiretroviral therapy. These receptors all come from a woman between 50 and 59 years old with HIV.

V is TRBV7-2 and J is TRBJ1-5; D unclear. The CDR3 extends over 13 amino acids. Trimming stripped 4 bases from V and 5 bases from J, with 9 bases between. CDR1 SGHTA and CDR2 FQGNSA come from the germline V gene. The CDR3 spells CASSSILDQPQHF. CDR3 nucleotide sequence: TGTGCCAGCAGCTCGATTCTCGATCAGCCCCAGCATTTT.

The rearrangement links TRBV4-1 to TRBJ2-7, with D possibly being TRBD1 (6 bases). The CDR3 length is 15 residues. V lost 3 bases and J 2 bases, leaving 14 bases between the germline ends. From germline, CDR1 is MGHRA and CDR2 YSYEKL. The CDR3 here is CASSQLTGLAYEQYF. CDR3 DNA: TGCGCCAGCAGCCAGCTGACAGGTCTCGCCTACGAGCAGTACTTC.

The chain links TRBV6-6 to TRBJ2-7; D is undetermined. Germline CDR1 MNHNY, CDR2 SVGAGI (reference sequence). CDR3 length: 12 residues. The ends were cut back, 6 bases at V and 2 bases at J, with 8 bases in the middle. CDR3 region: CASRDRPYEQYF. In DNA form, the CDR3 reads TGTGCCAGCAGGGACCGGCCCTACGAGCAGTACTTC.

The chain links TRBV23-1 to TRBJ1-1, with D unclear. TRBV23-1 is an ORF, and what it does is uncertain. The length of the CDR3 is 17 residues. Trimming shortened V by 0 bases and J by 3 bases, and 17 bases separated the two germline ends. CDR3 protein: CASSQSLRGNNDTEAFF. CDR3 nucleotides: TGCGCCAGCAGTCAATCCCTGCGTGGGAACAATGACACTGAAGCTTTCTTT.

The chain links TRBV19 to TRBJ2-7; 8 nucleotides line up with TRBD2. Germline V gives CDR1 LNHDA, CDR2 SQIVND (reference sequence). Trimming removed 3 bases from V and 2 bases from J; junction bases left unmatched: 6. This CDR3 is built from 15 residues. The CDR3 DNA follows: TGTGCCAGTAGTATCACGGCTAGCGGGCCCTACGAGCAGTACTTC. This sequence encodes CASSITASGPYEQYF.

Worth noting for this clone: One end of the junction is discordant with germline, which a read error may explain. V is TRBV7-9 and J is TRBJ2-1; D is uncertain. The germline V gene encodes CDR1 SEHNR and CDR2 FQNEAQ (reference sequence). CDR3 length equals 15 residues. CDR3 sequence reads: CASILPPPHNNEQFF. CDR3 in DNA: TGTGCCAGCATCTTACCCCCTCCCCATAATAATGAGCAGTTCTTC.

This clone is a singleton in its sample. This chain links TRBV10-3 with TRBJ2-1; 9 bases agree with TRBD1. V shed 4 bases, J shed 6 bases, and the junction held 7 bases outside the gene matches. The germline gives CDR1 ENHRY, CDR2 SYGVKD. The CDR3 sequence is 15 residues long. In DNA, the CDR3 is TGTGCCATCAGTGGAGTTTTGGGACAGGGCAATGAGCAGTTCTTC. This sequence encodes CAISGVLGQGNEQFF.

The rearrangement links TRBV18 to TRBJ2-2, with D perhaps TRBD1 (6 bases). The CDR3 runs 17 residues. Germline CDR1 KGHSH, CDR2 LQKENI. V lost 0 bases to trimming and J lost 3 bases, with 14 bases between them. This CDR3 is CASSPPRTAYDTGELFF. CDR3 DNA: TGTGCCAGCTCACCACCTAGGACAGCGTATGACACCGGGGAGCTGTTTTTT.

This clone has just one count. The CDR3 protein is CASTIAKGFTEAFF. The DNA for the CDR3 is TGTGCCAGCACCATCGCTAAGGGTTTCACTGAAGCTTTCTTT. This chain uses TRBV27 with TRBJ1-1; D is undetermined. The germline V gene has CDR1 MNHEY and CDR2 SMNVEV (reference sequence). This CDR3 comprises 14 residues. Trimming shortened V by 7 bases and J by 4 bases, and 16 bases separated the two germline ends.

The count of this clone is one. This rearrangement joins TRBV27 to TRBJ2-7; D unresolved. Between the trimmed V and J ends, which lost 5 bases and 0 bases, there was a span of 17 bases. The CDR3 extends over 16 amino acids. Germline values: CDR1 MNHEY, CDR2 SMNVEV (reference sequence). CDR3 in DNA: TGTGCCAGCAGTACCTCCGCCTGGGCAGGCTCCTACGAGCAGTACTTC. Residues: CASSTSAWAGSYEQYF.

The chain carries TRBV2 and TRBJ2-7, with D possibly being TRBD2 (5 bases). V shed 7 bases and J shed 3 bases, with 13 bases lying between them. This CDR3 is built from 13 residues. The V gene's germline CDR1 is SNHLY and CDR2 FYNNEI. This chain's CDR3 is CASMLGENYEQYF. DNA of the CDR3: TGTGCCAGCATGCTCGGGGAGAACTACGAGCAGTACTTC.

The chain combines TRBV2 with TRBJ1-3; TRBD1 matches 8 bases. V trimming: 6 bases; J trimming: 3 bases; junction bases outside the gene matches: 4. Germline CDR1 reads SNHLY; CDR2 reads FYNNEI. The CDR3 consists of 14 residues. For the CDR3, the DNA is TGTGCCAGCAGGGACAGGGTTGGTGGAAACACCATATATTTT. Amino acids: CASRDRVGGNTIYF.

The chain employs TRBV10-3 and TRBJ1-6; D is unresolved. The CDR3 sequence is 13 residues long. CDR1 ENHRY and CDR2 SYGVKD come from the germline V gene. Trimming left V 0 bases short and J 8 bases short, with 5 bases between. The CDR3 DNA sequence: TGTGCCATCAGTGAGTCTGGAGATTCACCCCTCCACTTT. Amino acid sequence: CAISESGDSPLHF.

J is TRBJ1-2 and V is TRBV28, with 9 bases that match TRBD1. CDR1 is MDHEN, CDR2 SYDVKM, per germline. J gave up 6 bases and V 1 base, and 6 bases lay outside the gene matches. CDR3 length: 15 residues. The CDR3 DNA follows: TGTGCCAGCAGTTTATATGGGGGACAGGGCGATGGCTACACCTTC. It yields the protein CASSLYGGQGDGYTF.

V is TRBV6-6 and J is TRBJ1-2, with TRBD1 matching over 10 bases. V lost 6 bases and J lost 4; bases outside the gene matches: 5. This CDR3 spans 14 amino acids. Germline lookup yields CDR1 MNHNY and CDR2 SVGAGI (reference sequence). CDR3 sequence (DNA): TGTGCCAGCAGGGGGGACAGGGGCTTCTATGGCTACACCTTC. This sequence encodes CASRGDRGFYGYTF.

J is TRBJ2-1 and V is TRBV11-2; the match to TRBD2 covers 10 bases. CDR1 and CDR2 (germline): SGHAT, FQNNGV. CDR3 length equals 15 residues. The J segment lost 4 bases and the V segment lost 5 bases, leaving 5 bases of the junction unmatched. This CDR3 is CASSTTSGIYNEQFF. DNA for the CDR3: TGTGCCAGCAGCACTACTAGCGGGATATACAATGAGCAGTTCTTC.

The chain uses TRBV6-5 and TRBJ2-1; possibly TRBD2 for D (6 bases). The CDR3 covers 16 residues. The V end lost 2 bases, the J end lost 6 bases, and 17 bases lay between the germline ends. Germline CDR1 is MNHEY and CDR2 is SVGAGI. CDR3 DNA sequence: TGTGCCAGCAGTTACATGGCGGGAATCCCCCCCAATGAGCAGTTCTTC. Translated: CASSYMAGIPPNEQFF.

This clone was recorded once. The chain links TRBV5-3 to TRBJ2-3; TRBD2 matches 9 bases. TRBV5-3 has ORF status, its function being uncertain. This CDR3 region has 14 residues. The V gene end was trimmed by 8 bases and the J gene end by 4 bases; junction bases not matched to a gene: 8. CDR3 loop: CASSRREGADTQYF. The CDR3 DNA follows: TGTGCCAGCAGCCGGCGGGAGGGGGCAGATACGCAGTATTTT.

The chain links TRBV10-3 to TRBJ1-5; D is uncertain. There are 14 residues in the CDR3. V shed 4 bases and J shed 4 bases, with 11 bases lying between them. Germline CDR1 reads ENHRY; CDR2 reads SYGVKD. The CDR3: CAISVGDGNQPQHF. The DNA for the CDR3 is TGTGCCATCAGTGTAGGAGACGGGAATCAGCCCCAGCATTTT.

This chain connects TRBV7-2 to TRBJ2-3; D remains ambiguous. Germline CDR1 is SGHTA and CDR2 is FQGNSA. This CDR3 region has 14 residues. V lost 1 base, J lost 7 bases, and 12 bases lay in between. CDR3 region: CASSLELVVNTQYF. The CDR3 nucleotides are TGTGCCAGCAGCTTAGAATTGGTGGTGAATACGCAGTATTTT.